This TCR beta chain was obtained from a study of early T cells in non-severe SARS-CoV-2 infection. Study in general: Chains from this unsorted whole-blood bulk RNA could not be paired. Study-level results: There was a bias toward anti-spike CD8 responses in VDJdb matching, which missed private and CD4 specificities.

The CDR3 contains 13 residues. Germline CDR1 is LNHNV and CDR2 is YYDKDF (reference sequence). Unique molecular identifier tags were affixed to discrete cDNA molecules. TCRdb fed the 5' RACE reads into MiXCR, producing one record per CDR3 protein. The sample has about 80,000 distinct CDR3 sequences; over 9% are singletons. This clonotype was detected ten times or more. The antigen remains undetermined. An end of the junction differs from the germline gene, which may be a read error. The clonotype was recovered from an adult who was a healthcare worker with PCR-confirmed SARS-CoV-2 infection or an uninfected control (not recorded which). The chain carries TRBV15 and TRBJ2-3, with unresolved D. The specimen sequenced was whole blood. DNA of the CDR3: TGTGCCACCAACAGATTTAGCACAGATACGCAGTATTTT. Translating it yields CATNRFSTDTQYF.